Listed below are T cell receptor beta chains from one sample, sequenced in a study of sequential checkpoint blockade in melanoma. Only in-frame clones appear in the TCRdb table, and some are missing; sequencing was by immunoSEQ multiplex PCR. This table has fewer than 35,000 clones, roughly 80% appearing once. The sample consisted of CD8+ T cells sorted from blood (inferred from file names), taken from a patient given nivolumab and ipilimumab in sequence. These receptors were taken from a human donor with melanoma. The CDR3 runs from the conserved cysteine through the conserved F or W. A D gene is named only where the DNA matches it firmly. Size tells how often a clone was seen (once, few, many) or the class of an expanded clone, and some rows leave it out.

DNA | CDR3 | D | size | J | V
TGTGCCAGCAGCTTGGGTTGGGGAGGCAATCAGCCCCAGCATTTT | CASSLGWGGNQPQHF | . | few | TRBJ1-5 | TRBV5-6
TGTGCCAGCAGTCTGGACAGGTACACTGAAGCTTTCTTT | CASSLDRYTEAFF | TRBD1 | . | TRBJ1-1 | TRBV2
TGTGCCAGCAGTCTTCAGGGGGCGGACACCGGGGAGCTGTTTTTT | CASSLQGADTGELFF | TRBD1 | . | TRBJ2-2 | TRBV6-4
TGTGCCAGCAGTCACGGACAGGGGGCGGCCGAGCAGTACTTC | CASSHGQGAAEQYF | TRBD1 | . | TRBJ2-7 | TRBV27
TGTGCCAGCAGTTACAGCCTAGCGGATCAAGAGACCCAGTACTTC | CASSYSLADQETQYF | TRBD2 | . | TRBJ2-5 | TRBV6-5
TGTGCCAGCAGCCCGCCGGCGGGACCGTACGAGCAGTACTTC | CASSPPAGPYEQYF | . | . | TRBJ2-7 | TRBV7-9
TGCAGCGTTGAAGTCGAAGGACTTTACCTTGGAGAGCAGTACTTC | CSVEVEGLYLGEQYF | . | . | TRBJ2-7 | TRBV29-1
TGTGCCAGCAGCGTAGAAGCGGGAGGGCCGACGGAGGACAATGAGCAGTTCTTC | CASSVEAGGPTEDNEQFF | TRBD2 | . | TRBJ2-1 | TRBV9
TGTGCCAGCAGCCGGGGAAACGGGGAGCTGTTTTTT | CASSRGNGELFF | . | . | TRBJ2-2 | TRBV7-2
TGTGCCAGCAGCACTAGTCTCTCCGAGCAGTACTTC | CASSTSLSEQYF | . | . | TRBJ2-7 | TRBV11-2
TGTGCCAGCCGCGAGGCCAGTCTGAACACCGGGGAGCTGTTTTTT | CASREASLNTGELFF | . | once | TRBJ2-2 | TRBV27
TGTGCCAGCAGGATAGGGGGACTAAGAAACCCTGGGGCCAACGTCCTGACTTTC | CASRIGGLRNPGANVLTF | . | . | TRBJ2-6 | TRBV28
TGTGCCAGCAGCCCCCCCATAGGAGGGTCTGCAGATACGCAGTATTTT | CASSPPIGGSADTQYF | . | . | TRBJ2-3 | TRBV7-9
TGTGCCAGCAGTTTTGGGGGGTTCGGGGAGCTGTTTTTT | CASSFGGFGELFF | . | . | TRBJ2-2 | TRBV28
TGTGCCAGCAGTTTATGGGCCGCAGGGACAGGGTCCGGTGAAGCTTTCTTT | CASSLWAAGTGSGEAFF | TRBD1 | . | TRBJ1-1 | TRBV27
TGTGCCAGCAGCCAGCGGGAGGGCCCTGAGCAGTTCTTC | CASSQREGPEQFF | TRBD2 | . | TRBJ2-1 | TRBV11-1
TGCGCCAGCAGTGACGGGGCGAGGGGGGCTTTCTTT | CASSDGARGAFF | . | . | TRBJ1-1 | TRBV10-2
TGTGCCAGCAGCCTAGGGGGGGGCCCTGAAGCTTTCTTT | CASSLGGGPEAFF | . | few | TRBJ1-1 | TRBV7-8
TGTGCCAGCAGCTTCGGGACAGGGACCCACGAGCAGTACTTC | CASSFGTGTHEQYF | TRBD1 | . | TRBJ2-7 | TRBV5-6
TGTGCCAGCAGCGTTACAGGTTATGGCTACACCTTC | CASSVTGYGYTF | . | . | TRBJ1-2 | TRBV9
TGTGCCAGCAGAACCACGGGGAATGAGCAGTACTTC | CASRTTGNEQYF | . | . | TRBJ2-7 | TRBV27
TGTGCCAGCAGCTTAGCGCTCCCTAGGGGTGAAAAACTGTTTTTT | CASSLALPRGEKLFF | . | . | TRBJ1-4 | TRBV7-6
TGTGCCAGCAGCTTTCCAGAGGCGTCTTGGGGCTACACCTTC | CASSFPEASWGYTF | . | . | TRBJ1-2 | TRBV7-9
TGTGCCAGCCAAAAGGGGGATGAGCAGTTCTTC | CASQKGDEQFF | . | . | TRBJ2-1 | TRBV7-9
TGTGCCAGCAGCTCCCCGGCTTCTTCCAACTACGAGCAGTACTTC | CASSSPASSNYEQYF | . | . | TRBJ2-7 | TRBV7-9
TGTGCCACCAGCAGAGAGAGGTCACTAGGTTCCGAGCAGTACTTC | CATSRERSLGSEQYF | . | . | TRBJ2-7 | TRBV15
TGTGCCAGCAGTTTATTGGGGGAGGGCTACAATGAGCAGTTCTTC | CASSLLGEGYNEQFF | TRBD2 | . | TRBJ2-1 | TRBV27
TGTGCCAGCTGTCACCCTGGGCGGGAGGGATGCAATGAGCAGTTCTTC | CASCHPGREGCNEQFF | TRBD2 | . | TRBJ2-1 | TRBV27
TGTGCCAGCAGCTCCACTAACTATGGCTACACCTTC | CASSSTNYGYTF | . | once | TRBJ1-2 | TRBV5-6
TGTGCCAGCAGTGAAGCTGTCAACGGGATCAGCGAAAAACTGTTTTTT | CASSEAVNGISEKLFF | . | . | TRBJ1-4 | TRBV2
TGTGCCAGCAGCACTCTAGCGGGGCTTGACAATGAGCAGTTCTTC | CASSTLAGLDNEQFF | TRBD2 | . | TRBJ2-1 | TRBV5-4
TGTGCCAGCAGCAAGGGGGAGGGGACCCTCGCTGGGGCCAACGTCCTGACTTTC | CASSKGEGTLAGANVLTF | . | . | TRBJ2-6 | TRBV7-9
TGTGCCAGCAGCTTAGGTCCCGGGTCTGGAAACACCATATATTTT | CASSLGPGSGNTIYF | . | large | TRBJ1-3 | TRBV7-2
TGTGCCACCAGCAGTCCGGGACAGGGTGCAACTAATGAAAAACTGTTTTTT | CATSSPGQGATNEKLFF | TRBD1 | . | TRBJ1-4 | TRBV15
TGTGCCATCAGTGAACAGGGGGTTCGAGAGCAGTTCTTC | CAISEQGVREQFF | TRBD1 | . | TRBJ2-1 | TRBV10-3
TGTGCCGGAGAGGCCGGGGAGCTGTTTTTT | CAGEAGELFF | . | . | TRBJ2-2 | TRBV5-8
TGTGCCAGCAGTGAAGCGAGACAGAATAATTCACCCCTCCACTTT | CASSEARQNNSPLHF | . | once | TRBJ1-6 | TRBV6-1
TGTGCTAGTGGTTTGGTATATGGGGGACAGGGGCTTGCTGGGGCCAACGTCCTGACTTTC | CASGLVYGGQGLAGANVLTF | TRBD1 | . | TRBJ2-6 | TRBV12-5
TGTGCCAGCAGCCATGAGGACAGCCTAGGCACTGAAGCTTTCTTT | CASSHEDSLGTEAFF | . | . | TRBJ1-1 | TRBV14
TGCGCCAGCAGACTAGCGGACACCGGGGAGCTGTTTTTT | CASRLADTGELFF | TRBD2 | . | TRBJ2-2 | TRBV5-1